These T cell receptor beta chains were read from a single sample in a study of coeliac disease. The data were produced by immunoSEQ multiplex PCR, yet TCRdb's version contains in-frame clones alone and is incomplete. The table has approximately 7,400 clones, 63% seen once. What was sequenced was lamina propria lymphocytes from the gut. Receptors originate from a woman aged 55-70 years with active celiac disease. Both conserved end residues are part of each CDR3. The D gene is left open where the match is weak. A row's size may be missing; if present it is once, few, many or a size class.

CDR3 protein: CASSTFYSGGAYNEQFF
CDR3 DNA: TGTGCCAGTAGTACCTTCTATAGCGGGGGGGCCTACAATGAGCAGTTCTTC
J gene: TRBJ2-1
V gene: TRBV19
clone size: .
D gene: TRBD2

CDR3 protein: CASSLQGFYGYTF
CDR3 DNA: TGTGCCAGCAGCTTACAGGGGTTCTATGGCTACACCTTC
J gene: TRBJ1-2
V gene: TRBV7-9
clone size: .
D gene: .

CDR3 protein: CASSLAGLAGAYEQYF
CDR3 DNA: TGCGCCAGCAGCTTGGCCGGACTAGCGGGGGCCTACGAGCAGTACTTC
J gene: TRBJ2-7
V gene: TRBV5-1
clone size: .
D gene: TRBD2

CDR3 protein: CATSRGEGTNEKLFF
CDR3 DNA: TGTGCCACCAGCAGAGGAGAGGGAACAAATGAAAAACTGTTTTTT
J gene: TRBJ1-4
V gene: TRBV15
clone size: .
D gene: .

CDR3 protein: CASSQIVGGAGGYTF
CDR3 DNA: TGTGCCAGCAGCCAAATCGTGGGGGGGGCCGGTGGCTACACCTTC
J gene: TRBJ1-2
V gene: TRBV7-2
clone size: .
D gene: .

CDR3 protein: CASSTGGGGYTF
CDR3 DNA: TGTGCCAGCAGTACAGGGGGAGGAGGCTACACCTTC
J gene: TRBJ1-2
V gene: TRBV2
clone size: medium-sized
D gene: TRBD1

CDR3 protein: CSVVPGMNTEAFF
CDR3 DNA: TGCAGCGTGGTCCCGGGAATGAACACTGAAGCTTTCTTT
J gene: TRBJ1-1
V gene: TRBV29-1
clone size: .
D gene: .

CDR3 protein: CASSLSSGSGNEQFF
CDR3 DNA: TGTGCCAGCAGTCTCTCTAGCGGGAGTGGGAATGAGCAGTTCTTC
J gene: TRBJ2-1
V gene: TRBV9
clone size: .
D gene: TRBD2

CDR3 protein: CASSLSGGVGATNEKLFF
CDR3 DNA: TGTGCCAGCAGCTTGTCTGGTGGGGTCGGGGCAACTAATGAAAAACTGTTTTTT
J gene: TRBJ1-4
V gene: TRBV7-9
clone size: .
D gene: .

CDR3 protein: CASSPDRGVFQQKLFF
CDR3 DNA: TGTGCCAGCAGCCCGGACAGGGGGGTATTTCAGCAAAAACTGTTTTTT
J gene: TRBJ1-4
V gene: TRBV6-6
clone size: .
D gene: TRBD1

CDR3 protein: CNAGEGDTQYF
CDR3 DNA: TGCAACGCGGGAGAAGGAGATACGCAGTATTTT
J gene: TRBJ2-3
V gene: TRBV29-1
clone size: .
D gene: TRBD2

CDR3 protein: CASSLGQGAVAETQYF
CDR3 DNA: TGCGCCAGCAGCTTGGGACAGGGGGCGGTTGCTGAGACCCAGTACTTC
J gene: TRBJ2-5
V gene: TRBV5-1
clone size: few
D gene: TRBD1

CDR3 protein: CASSVGPGLGVRDTQYF
CDR3 DNA: TGTGCCAGCAGCGTAGGGCCGGGACTCGGGGTTCGAGATACGCAGTATTTT
J gene: TRBJ2-3
V gene: TRBV7-3
clone size: .
D gene: .

CDR3 protein: CASSPDSETQYF
CDR3 DNA: TGTGCCAGCAGCCCGGACTCAGAGACCCAGTACTTC
J gene: TRBJ2-5
V gene: TRBV7-3
clone size: .
D gene: .

CDR3 protein: CATSADRYFYEQYF
CDR3 DNA: TGTGCCACCAGCGCGGACAGGTACTTCTACGAGCAGTACTTC
J gene: TRBJ2-7
V gene: TRBV15
clone size: .
D gene: TRBD1

CDR3 protein: CAWSRGLAGELFF
CDR3 DNA: TGTGCCTGGAGCAGGGGTTTGGCCGGGGAGCTGTTTTTT
J gene: TRBJ2-2
V gene: TRBV30
clone size: few
D gene: .

CDR3 protein: CASSYRRGGTGYGYTF
CDR3 DNA: TGTGCCAGCAGTTACCGACGGGGAGGGACAGGCTATGGCTACACCTTC
J gene: TRBJ1-2
V gene: TRBV27
clone size: few
D gene: TRBD1

CDR3 protein: CASSPEPWQPQHF
CDR3 DNA: TGTGCCAGCTCACCAGAGCCGTGGCAGCCCCAGCATTTT
J gene: TRBJ1-5
V gene: TRBV18
clone size: .
D gene: .

CDR3 protein: CASSLLIGSGPGLNTEAFF
CDR3 DNA: TGTGCCAGCAGCTTACTAATAGGGAGTGGTCCTGGCCTGAACACTGAAGCTTTCTTT
J gene: TRBJ1-1
V gene: TRBV13
clone size: .
D gene: .

CDR3 protein: CASSPPGVGTGIPGELFF
CDR3 DNA: TGTGCCAGCAGCCCCCCCGGAGTAGGGACAGGGATCCCCGGGGAGCTGTTTTTT
J gene: TRBJ2-2
V gene: TRBV9
clone size: .
D gene: TRBD1

CDR3 protein: CASSLAEGRETQYF
CDR3 DNA: TGCGCCAGCAGCTTGGCCGAGGGGAGGGAGACCCAGTACTTC
J gene: TRBJ2-5
V gene: TRBV5-1
clone size: .
D gene: .

CDR3 protein: CASSPTKGQGLDF
CDR3 DNA: TGTGCCAGCTCACCCACTAAGGGGCAGGGATTGGATTTT
J gene: TRBJ1-5
V gene: TRBV18
clone size: .
D gene: .

CDR3 protein: CAIRRGGNSYNEQFF
CDR3 DNA: TGTGCCATCAGGCGGGGGGGCAATTCCTACAATGAGCAGTTCTTC
J gene: TRBJ2-1
V gene: TRBV10-3
clone size: .
D gene: TRBD2

CDR3 protein: CASSSGGGGYGYTF
CDR3 DNA: TGTGCCAGCAGTTCTGGGGGGGGCGGCTATGGCTACACCTTC
J gene: TRBJ1-2
V gene: TRBV6-5
clone size: few
D gene: .

CDR3 protein: CALKERGQETQYF
CDR3 DNA: TGTGCCCTAAAGGAGCGGGGCCAAGAGACCCAGTACTTC
J gene: TRBJ2-5
V gene: TRBV7-8
clone size: .
D gene: TRBD2

CDR3 protein: CASSSGTPLEAFF
CDR3 DNA: TGTGCCAGCAGTTCCGGGACTCCTCTTGAAGCTTTCTTT
J gene: TRBJ1-1
V gene: TRBV7-9
clone size: few
D gene: .

CDR3 protein: CASSLSGQTPQHF
CDR3 DNA: TGTGCCAGCAGCCTGTCTGGGCAGACGCCCCAGCATTTT
J gene: TRBJ1-5
V gene: TRBV4-2
clone size: .
D gene: .

CDR3 protein: CASIQRDSIKGTEAFF
CDR3 DNA: TGTGCCAGCATTCAGAGGGACTCAATCAAGGGCACTGAAGCTTTCTTT
J gene: TRBJ1-1
V gene: TRBV27
clone size: .
D gene: .

CDR3 protein: CASSSSSTGAVYGYTF
CDR3 DNA: TGCGCCAGCAGCTCCTCCTCGACAGGGGCGGTCTATGGCTACACCTTC
J gene: TRBJ1-2
V gene: TRBV5-1
clone size: .
D gene: TRBD1

CDR3 protein: CASRRQIGLGNTIYF
CDR3 DNA: TGTGCCAGCAGGCGTCAGATCGGACTTGGAAACACCATATATTTT
J gene: TRBJ1-3
V gene: TRBV5-5
clone size: .
D gene: .

CDR3 protein: CASSLTGGNTEAFF
CDR3 DNA: TGTGCCAGCAGCTTAACAGGGGGAAACACTGAAGCTTTCTTT
J gene: TRBJ1-1
V gene: TRBV7-9
clone size: .
D gene: TRBD1

CDR3 protein: CASSAGLGYTF
CDR3 DNA: TGTGCCAGCTCCGCGGGCCTTGGCTACACCTTC
J gene: TRBJ1-2
V gene: TRBV19
clone size: .
D gene: .

CDR3 protein: CASSPLHGNTIYF
CDR3 DNA: TGTGCCAGCAGCCCACTCCATGGAAACACCATATATTTT
J gene: TRBJ1-3
V gene: TRBV6-6
clone size: .
D gene: .

CDR3 protein: CSVSALMNTEAFF
CDR3 DNA: TGCAGCGTTAGCGCACTGATGAACACTGAAGCTTTCTTT
J gene: TRBJ1-1
V gene: TRBV29-1
clone size: few
D gene: .

CDR3 protein: CAISEPGSFPYEQYF
CDR3 DNA: TGTGCCATCAGTGAACCCGGGTCCTTCCCCTACGAGCAGTACTTC
J gene: TRBJ2-7
V gene: TRBV10-3
clone size: .
D gene: .

CDR3 protein: CASSLGGLMTDTQYF
CDR3 DNA: TGTGCCAGCAGCTTGGGGGGGCTAATGACAGATACGCAGTATTTT
J gene: TRBJ2-3
V gene: TRBV7-9
clone size: .
D gene: .

CDR3 protein: CASGHYEQYF
CDR3 DNA: TGTGCCAGCGGACACTACGAGCAGTACTTC
J gene: TRBJ2-7
V gene: TRBV7-9
clone size: .
D gene: .

CDR3 protein: CASRSELIAGGETQYF
CDR3 DNA: TGTGCCAGCAGATCCGAGCTTATAGCGGGCGGGGAGACCCAGTACTTC
J gene: TRBJ2-5
V gene: TRBV28
clone size: few
D gene: TRBD2

CDR3 protein: CASSQVTNTGELFF
CDR3 DNA: TGTGCCAGCAGCCAGGTAACGAACACCGGGGAGCTGTTTTTT
J gene: TRBJ2-2
V gene: TRBV21-1
clone size: once
D gene: .

CDR3 protein: CAISESGGQRRSYEQYF
CDR3 DNA: TGTGCCATCAGTGAGTCGGGGGGACAGCGCCGTTCCTACGAGCAGTACTTC
J gene: TRBJ2-7
V gene: TRBV10-3
clone size: once
D gene: .